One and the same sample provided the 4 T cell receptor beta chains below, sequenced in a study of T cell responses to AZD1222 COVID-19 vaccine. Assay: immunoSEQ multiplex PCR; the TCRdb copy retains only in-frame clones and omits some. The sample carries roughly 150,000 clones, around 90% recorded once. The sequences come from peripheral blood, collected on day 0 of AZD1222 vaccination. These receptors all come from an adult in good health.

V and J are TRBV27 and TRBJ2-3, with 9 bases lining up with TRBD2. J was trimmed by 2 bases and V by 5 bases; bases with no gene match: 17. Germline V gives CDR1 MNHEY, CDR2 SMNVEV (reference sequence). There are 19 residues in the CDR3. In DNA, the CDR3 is TGTGCCAGCAGTCTCCTCCTTAGCGGGAGTTTGGGTTCCACAGATACGCAGTATTTT. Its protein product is CASSLLLSGSLGSTDTQYF.

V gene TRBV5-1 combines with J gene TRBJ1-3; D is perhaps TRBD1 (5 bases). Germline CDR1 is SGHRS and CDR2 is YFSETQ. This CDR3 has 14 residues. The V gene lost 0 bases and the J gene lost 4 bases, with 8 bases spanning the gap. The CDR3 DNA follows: TGCGCCAGCAGCTTGGGACGGACAGGAAACACCATATATTTT. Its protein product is CASSLGRTGNTIYF.

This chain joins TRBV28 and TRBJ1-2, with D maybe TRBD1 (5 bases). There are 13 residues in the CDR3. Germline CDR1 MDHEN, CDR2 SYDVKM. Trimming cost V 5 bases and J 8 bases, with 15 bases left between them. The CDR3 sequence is CASSGGFAWGYTF. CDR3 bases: TGTGCCAGCAGTGGGGGTTTTGCATGGGGCTACACCTTC.

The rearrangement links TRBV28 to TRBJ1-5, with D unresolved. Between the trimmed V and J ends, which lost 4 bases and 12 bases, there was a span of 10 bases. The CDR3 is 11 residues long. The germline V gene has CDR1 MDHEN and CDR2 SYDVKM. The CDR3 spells CASSSTVLQHF. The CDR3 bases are TGTGCCAGCAGTTCCACGGTGCTCCAGCATTTT. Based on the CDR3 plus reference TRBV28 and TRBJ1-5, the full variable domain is DVKVTQSSRYLVKRTGEKVFLECVQDMDHENMFWYRQDPGLGLRLIYFSYDVKMKEKGDIPEGYSVSREKKERFSLILESASTNQTSMYLCASSSTVLQHFGDGTRLSIL.